One T cell receptor beta chain is described in this entry. Using immunoSEQ multiplex PCR, the repertoire was profiled, and TCRdb retains in-frame clones only, with some absent. The repertoire holds approximately 420,000 clones, around 85% seen once, with about 3.6% in the top ten. Treatment reported: 15 to 20 received Ad26.COV2.S at low or high dose, single or two shots; about five received placebo; per-sample allocation not given. Each sample was drawn 63 days after the first injection (of vaccine or placebo). Recruitment in Boston yielded a donor of adult age, 18-55 years. The entry originates in a study of Ad26.COV2.S vaccination and SARS-CoV-2 variants. Germline CDR1 reads KGHSH; CDR2 reads LQKENI. The length of the CDR3 is 16 residues. J lost 5 bases, V lost 6 bases, and 10 bases had no gene match.

The source material was peripheral blood, sampled in a trial of Ad26.COV2.S vaccine versus placebo. The gene calls are TRBV18 and TRBJ1-6; 7 nucleotides line up with TRBD1. The receptor comes from a person aged 18 to 59 who received the Ad26.COV2.S COVID-19 vaccine or a placebo. The CDR3: CASSNTGTADNSPLHF. DNA of the CDR3: TGTGCCAGCTCCAACACCGGGACAGCGGATAATTCACCCCTCCACTTT.